This T cell receptor (beta chain) was profiled in a study of OX40 agonist ivuxolimab in advanced cancers. Study-wide points: Researchers report that CD8+ T cells had, on average, more expanded clones than CD4+.

TCRdb keeps only in-frame clones here, not all; method: immunoSEQ multiplex PCR. The sample comprises under 80,000 clones, 93% of which are singletons, and less than 7% rests with the top ten. This clone was observed at least ten times. Its antigen is still unknown. Sequencing used CD4+ or CD8+ T cells sorted from blood, obtained in a trial of the OX40 agonist ivuxolimab. The receptor was isolated from an adult with an advanced solid tumor such as melanoma, head and neck, liver or kidney cancer.

The CDR3 sequence: CAWSVRLAYGYTF. The DNA of the CDR3 is TGTGCCTGGAGTGTAAGGCTCGCCTATGGCTACACCTTC. The rearrangement uses TRBV30 and TRBJ1-2, with D hard to call. The CDR3 has 13 amino acids. Germline V gene sequence: CDR1 GTSNPN, CDR2 SVGIG (reference sequence). V was clipped by 0 bases and J by 4 bases, with 9 bases between them.